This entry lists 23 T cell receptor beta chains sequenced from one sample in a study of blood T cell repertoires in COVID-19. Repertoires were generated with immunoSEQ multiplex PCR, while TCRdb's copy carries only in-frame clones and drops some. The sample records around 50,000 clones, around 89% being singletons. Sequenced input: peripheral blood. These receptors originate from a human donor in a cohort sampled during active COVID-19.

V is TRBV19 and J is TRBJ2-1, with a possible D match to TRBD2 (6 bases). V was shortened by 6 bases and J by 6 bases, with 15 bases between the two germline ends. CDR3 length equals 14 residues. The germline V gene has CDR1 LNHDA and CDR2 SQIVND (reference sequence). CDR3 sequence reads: CASSVTRDLNEQFF. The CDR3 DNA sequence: TGTGCCAGTAGCGTGACTAGGGATCTCAATGAGCAGTTCTTC.

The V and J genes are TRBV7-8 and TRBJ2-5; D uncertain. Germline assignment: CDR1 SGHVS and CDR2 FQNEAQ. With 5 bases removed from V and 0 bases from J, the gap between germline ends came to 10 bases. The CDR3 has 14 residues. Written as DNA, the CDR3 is TGTGCCAGCAGCCCCGAGTATAACCAAGAGACCCAGTACTTC. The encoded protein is CASSPEYNQETQYF.

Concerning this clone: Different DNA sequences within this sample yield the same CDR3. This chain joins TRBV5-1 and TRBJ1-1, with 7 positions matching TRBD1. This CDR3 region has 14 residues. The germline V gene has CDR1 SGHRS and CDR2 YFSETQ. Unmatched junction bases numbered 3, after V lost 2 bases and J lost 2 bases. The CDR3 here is CASSLRQGNTEAFF. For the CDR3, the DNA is TGCGCCAGCAGCTTAAGACAGGGCAACACTGAAGCTTTCTTT. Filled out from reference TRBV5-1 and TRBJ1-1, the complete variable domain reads KAGVTQTPRYLIKTRGQQVTLSCSPISGHRSVSWYQQTPGQGLQFLFEYFSETQRNKGNFPGRFSGRQFSNSRSEMNVSTLELGDSALYLCASSLRQGNTEAFFGQGTRLTVV.

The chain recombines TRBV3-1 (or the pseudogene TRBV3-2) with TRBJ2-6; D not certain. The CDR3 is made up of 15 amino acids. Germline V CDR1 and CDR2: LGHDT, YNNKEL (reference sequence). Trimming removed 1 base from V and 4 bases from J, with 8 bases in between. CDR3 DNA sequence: TGTGCCAGCAGCCAAGGGCAGGCCGGGGCCAACGTCCTGACTTTC. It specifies CASSQGQAGANVLTF.

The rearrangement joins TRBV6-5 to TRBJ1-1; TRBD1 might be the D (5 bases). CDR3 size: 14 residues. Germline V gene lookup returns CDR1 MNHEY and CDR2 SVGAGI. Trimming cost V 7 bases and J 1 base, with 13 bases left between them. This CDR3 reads CASMGGLTNTEAFF. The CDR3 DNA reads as TGTGCCAGCATGGGGGGACTGACGAACACTGAAGCTTTCTTT.

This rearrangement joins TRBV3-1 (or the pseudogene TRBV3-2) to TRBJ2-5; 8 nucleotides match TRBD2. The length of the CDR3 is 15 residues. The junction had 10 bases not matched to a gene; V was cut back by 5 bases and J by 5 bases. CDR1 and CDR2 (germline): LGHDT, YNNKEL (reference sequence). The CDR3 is CASSYPGRGGETQYF. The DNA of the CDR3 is TGTGCCAGCAGCTACCCGGGTCGGGGGGGCGAGACCCAGTACTTC.

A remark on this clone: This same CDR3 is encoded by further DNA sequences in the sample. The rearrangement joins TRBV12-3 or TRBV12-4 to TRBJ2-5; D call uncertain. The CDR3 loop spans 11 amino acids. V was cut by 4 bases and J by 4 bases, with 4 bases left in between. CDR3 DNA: TGTGCCAGCAGTTCAGTAGAGACCCAGTACTTC. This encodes CASSSVETQYF.

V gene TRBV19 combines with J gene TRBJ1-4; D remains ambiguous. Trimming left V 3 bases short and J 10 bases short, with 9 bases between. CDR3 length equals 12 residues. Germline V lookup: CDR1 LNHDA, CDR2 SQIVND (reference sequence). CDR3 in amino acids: CASSIQARKLFF. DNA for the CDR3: TGTGCCAGTAGTATTCAAGCCCGAAAACTGTTTTTT.

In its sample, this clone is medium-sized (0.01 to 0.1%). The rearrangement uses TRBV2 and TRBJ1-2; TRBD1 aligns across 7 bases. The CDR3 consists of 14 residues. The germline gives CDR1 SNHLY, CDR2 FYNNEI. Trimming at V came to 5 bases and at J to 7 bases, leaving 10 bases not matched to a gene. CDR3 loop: CASSRRQGWSGYTF. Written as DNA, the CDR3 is TGTGCCAGCAGTCGCCGACAGGGCTGGTCTGGCTACACCTTC.

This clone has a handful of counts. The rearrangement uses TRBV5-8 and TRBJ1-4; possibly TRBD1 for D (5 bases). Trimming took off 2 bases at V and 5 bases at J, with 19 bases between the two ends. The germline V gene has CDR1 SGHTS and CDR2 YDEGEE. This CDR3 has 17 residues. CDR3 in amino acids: CASSFGGSAWGNEKLFF. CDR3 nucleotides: TGTGCCAGCAGCTTCGGGGGGTCCGCGTGGGGAAATGAAAAACTGTTTTTT. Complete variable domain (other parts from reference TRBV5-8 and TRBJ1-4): EAGVTQSPTHLIKTRGQQATLRCSPISGHTSVYWYQQALGLGLQFLLWYDEGEERNRGNFPPRFSGRQFPNYSSELNVNALELEDSALYLCASSFGGSAWGNEKLFFGSGTQLSVL.

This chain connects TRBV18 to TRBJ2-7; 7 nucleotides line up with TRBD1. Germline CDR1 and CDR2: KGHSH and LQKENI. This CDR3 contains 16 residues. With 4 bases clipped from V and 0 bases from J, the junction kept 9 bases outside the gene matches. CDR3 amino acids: CASSLRQGQGSYEQYF. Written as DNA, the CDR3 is TGTGCCAGCTCACTCCGACAGGGCCAGGGCTCCTACGAGCAGTACTTC.

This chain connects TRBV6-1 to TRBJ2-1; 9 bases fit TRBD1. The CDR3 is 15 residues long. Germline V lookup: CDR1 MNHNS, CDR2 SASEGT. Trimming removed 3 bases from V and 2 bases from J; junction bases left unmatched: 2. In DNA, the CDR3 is TGTGCCAGCAGTGAGGGACAGGGAGCCTACAATGAGCAGTTCTTC. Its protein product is CASSEGQGAYNEQFF.

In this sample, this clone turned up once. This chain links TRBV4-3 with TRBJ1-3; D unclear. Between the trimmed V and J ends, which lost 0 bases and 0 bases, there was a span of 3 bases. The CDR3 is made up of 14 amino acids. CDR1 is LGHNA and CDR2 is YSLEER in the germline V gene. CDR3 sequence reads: CASSQDRSGNTIYF. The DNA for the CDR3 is TGCGCCAGCAGCCAAGACCGCTCTGGAAACACCATATATTTT.

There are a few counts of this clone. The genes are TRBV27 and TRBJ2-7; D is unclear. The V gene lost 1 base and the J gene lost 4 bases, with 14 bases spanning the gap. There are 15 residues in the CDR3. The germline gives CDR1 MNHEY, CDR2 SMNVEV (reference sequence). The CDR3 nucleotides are TGTGCCAGCAGTTTATTCCCTCAGGCCCCGTACGAGCAGTACTTC. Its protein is CASSLFPQAPYEQYF.

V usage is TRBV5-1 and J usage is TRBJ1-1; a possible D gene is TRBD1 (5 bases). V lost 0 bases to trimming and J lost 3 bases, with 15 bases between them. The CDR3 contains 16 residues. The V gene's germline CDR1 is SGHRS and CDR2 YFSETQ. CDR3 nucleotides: TGCGCCAGCAGCTTGGGGAACAGGCTACCGGACACTGAAGCTTTCTTT. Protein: CASSLGNRLPDTEAFF. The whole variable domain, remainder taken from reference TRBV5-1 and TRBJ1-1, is KAGVTQTPRYLIKTRGQQVTLSCSPISGHRSVSWYQQTPGQGLQFLFEYFSETQRNKGNFPGRFSGRQFSNSRSEMNVSTLELGDSALYLCASSLGNRLPDTEAFFGQGTRLTVV.

CDR3 nucleotide sequence: TGTGCCAGCAGCCAAGCTCTAAATACCTACGAGCAGTACTTC. Protein: CASSQALNTYEQYF. The V and J genes are TRBV4-2 and TRBJ2-7; D ambiguous. V was pared by 1 base and J by 2 bases, with 9 bases between. The germline CDR1 and CDR2 sequences are LGHNA and YNFKEQ. The CDR3 is made up of 14 amino acids.

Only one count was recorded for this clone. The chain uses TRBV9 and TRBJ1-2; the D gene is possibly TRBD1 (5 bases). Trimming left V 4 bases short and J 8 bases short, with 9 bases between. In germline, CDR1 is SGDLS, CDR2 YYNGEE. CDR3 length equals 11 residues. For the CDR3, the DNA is TGTGCCAGCAGCAACCAGGGAGGCTACACCTTC. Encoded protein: CASSNQGGYTF.

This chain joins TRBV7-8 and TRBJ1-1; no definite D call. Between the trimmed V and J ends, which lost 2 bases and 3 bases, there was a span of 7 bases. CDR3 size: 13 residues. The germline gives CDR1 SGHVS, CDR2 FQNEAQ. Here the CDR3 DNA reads TGTGCCAGCAGCTTACAGAGGGACACTGAAGCTTTCTTT. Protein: CASSLQRDTEAFF.

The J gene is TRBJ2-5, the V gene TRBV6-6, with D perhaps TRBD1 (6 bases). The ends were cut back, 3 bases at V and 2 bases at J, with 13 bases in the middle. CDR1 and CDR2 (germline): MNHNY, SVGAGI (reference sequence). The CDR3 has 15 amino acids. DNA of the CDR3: TGTGCCAGCAGTTATACCAGGGGCGAACAAGAGACCCAGTACTTC. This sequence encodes CASSYTRGEQETQYF.

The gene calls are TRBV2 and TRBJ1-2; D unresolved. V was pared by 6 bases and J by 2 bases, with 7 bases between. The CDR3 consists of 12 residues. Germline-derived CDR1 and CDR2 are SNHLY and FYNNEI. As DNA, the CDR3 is TGTGCCAGCAGAGGGAGCAACTATGGCTACACCTTC. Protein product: CASRGSNYGYTF.

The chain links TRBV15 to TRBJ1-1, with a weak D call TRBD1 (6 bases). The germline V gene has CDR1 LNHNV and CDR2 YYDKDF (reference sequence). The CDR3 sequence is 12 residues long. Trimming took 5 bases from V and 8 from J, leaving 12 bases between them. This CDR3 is CATSGRGREAFF. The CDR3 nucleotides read TGTGCCACCAGCGGAAGGGGGAGAGAAGCTTTCTTT.

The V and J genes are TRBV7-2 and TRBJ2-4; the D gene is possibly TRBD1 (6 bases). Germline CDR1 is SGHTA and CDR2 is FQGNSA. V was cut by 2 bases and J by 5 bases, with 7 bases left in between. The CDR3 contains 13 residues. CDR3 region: CASSLPGENIQYF. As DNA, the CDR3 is TGTGCCAGCAGCTTACCAGGGGAAAACATTCAGTACTTC.

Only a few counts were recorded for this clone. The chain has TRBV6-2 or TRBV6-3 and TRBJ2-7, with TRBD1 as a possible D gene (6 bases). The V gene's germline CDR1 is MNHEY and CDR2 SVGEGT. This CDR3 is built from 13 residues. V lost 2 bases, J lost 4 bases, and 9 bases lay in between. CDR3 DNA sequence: TGTGCCAGCAGTTACCCACAGGGTTACGAGCAGTACTTC. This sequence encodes CASSYPQGYEQYF.